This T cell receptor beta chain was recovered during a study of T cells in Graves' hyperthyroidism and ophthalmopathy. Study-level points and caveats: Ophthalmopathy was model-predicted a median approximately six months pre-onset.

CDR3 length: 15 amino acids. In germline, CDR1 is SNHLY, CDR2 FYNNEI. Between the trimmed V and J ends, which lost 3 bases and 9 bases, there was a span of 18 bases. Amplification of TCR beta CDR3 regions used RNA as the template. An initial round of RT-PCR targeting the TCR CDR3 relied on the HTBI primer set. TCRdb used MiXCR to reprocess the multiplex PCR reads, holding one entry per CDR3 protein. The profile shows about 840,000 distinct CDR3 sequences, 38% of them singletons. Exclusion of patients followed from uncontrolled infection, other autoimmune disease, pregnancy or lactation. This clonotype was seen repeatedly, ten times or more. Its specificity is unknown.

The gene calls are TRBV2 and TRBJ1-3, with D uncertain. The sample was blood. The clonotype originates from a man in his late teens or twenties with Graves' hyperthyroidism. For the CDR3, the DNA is TGTGCCAGCAGTGACGAATCACATTTCATTGGCACCATATATTTT. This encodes CASSDESHFIGTIYF.